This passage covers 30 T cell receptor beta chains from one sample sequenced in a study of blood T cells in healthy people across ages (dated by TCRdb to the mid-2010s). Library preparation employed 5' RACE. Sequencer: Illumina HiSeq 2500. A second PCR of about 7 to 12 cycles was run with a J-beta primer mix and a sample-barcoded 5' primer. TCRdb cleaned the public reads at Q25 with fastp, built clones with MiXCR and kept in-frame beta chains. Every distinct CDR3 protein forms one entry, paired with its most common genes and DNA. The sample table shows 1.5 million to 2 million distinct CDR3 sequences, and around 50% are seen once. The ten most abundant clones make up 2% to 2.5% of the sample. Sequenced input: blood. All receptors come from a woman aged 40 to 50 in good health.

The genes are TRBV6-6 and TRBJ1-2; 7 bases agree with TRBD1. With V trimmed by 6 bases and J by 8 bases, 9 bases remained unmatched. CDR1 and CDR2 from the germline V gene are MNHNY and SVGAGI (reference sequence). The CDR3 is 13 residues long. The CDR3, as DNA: TGTGCCAGCAGAAGGGGGCAGGGGGACGGCTACACCTTC. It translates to CASRRGQGDGYTF.

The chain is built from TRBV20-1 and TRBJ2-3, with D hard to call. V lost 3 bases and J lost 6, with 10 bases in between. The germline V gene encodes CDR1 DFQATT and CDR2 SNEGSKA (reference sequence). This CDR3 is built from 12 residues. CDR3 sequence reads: CSARIYADTQYF. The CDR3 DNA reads TGCAGTGCTAGGATATACGCGGATACGCAGTATTTT.

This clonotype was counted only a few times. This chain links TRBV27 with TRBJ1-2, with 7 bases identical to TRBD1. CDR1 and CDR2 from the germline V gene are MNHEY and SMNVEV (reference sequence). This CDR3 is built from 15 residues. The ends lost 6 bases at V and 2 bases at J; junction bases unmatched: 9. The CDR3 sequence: CASRPEGQNNYGYTF. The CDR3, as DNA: TGTGCCAGCAGACCTGAGGGACAGAACAACTATGGCTACACCTTC.

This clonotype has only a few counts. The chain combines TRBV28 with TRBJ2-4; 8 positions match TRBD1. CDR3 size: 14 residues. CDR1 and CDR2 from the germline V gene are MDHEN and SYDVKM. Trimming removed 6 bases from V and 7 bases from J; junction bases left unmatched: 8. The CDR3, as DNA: TGTGCCAGCAGAACGGACAGGGTCCGGAACATTCAGTACTTC. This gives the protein CASRTDRVRNIQYF.

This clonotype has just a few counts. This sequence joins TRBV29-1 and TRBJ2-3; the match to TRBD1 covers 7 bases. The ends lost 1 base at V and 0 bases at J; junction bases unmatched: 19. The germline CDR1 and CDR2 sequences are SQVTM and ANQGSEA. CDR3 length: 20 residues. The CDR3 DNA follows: TGCAGCGTTGAAGGGCTTTCCGGGACAGACGTAACCCTTAGCACAGATACGCAGTATTTT. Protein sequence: CSVEGLSGTDVTLSTDTQYF.

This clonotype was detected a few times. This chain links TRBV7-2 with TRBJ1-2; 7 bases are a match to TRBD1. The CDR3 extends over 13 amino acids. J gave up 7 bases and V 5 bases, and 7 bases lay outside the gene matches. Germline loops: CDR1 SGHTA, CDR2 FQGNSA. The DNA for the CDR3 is TGTGCCAGCAGCAATGACAGGGTCGGTGGCTACACCTTC. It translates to CASSNDRVGGYTF.

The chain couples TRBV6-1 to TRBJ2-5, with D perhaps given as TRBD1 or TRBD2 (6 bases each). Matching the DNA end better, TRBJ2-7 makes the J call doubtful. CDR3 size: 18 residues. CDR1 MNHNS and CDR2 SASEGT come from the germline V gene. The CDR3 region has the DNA TGTGCCAGCAGTGGACCGAATCGTGGGGGGCTGGTTTCTTACGAGCAGTACTTC. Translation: CASSGPNRGGLVSYEQYF.

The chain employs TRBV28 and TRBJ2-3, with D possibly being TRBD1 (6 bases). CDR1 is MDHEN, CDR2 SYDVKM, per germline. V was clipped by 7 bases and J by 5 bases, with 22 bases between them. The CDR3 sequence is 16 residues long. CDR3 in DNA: TGTGCCAGCACACTACAGGGAGAGGGTTGGAAAGATACGCAGTATTTT. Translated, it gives CASTLQGEGWKDTQYF. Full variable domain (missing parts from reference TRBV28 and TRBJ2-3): DVKVTQSSRYLVKRTGEKVFLECVQDMDHENMFWYRQDPGLGLRLIYFSYDVKMKEKGDIPEGYSVSREKKERFSLILESASTNQTSMYLCASTLQGEGWKDTQYFGPGTRLTVL.

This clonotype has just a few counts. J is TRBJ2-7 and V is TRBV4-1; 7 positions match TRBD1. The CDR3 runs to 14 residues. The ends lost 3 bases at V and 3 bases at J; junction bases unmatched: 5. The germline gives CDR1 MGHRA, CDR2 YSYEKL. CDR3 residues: CASSQTGPLYEQYF. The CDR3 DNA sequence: TGCGCCAGCAGCCAGACAGGGCCCCTCTACGAGCAGTACTTC.

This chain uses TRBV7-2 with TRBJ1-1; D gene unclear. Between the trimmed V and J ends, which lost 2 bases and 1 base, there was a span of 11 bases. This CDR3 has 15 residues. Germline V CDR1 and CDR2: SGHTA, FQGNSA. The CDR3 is CASSLIPSPNTEAFF. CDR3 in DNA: TGTGCCAGCAGCTTAATTCCGTCGCCGAACACTGAAGCTTTCTTT.

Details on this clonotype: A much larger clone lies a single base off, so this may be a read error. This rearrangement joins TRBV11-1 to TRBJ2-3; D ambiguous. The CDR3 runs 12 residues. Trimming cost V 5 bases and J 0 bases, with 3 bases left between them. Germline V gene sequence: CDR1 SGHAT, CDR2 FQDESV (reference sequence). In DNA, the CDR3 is TGTGCCAGCAGCATGAGCACAGATACGCAGTATTTT. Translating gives CASSMSTDTQYF.

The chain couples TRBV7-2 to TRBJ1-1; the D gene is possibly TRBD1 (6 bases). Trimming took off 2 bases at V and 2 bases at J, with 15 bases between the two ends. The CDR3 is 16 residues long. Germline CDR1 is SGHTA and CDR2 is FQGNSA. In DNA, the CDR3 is TGTGCCAGCAGCTTATCGCCGACAGGTTCCAACACTGAAGCTTTCTTT. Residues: CASSLSPTGSNTEAFF.

In nucleotides, the CDR3 is TGTGCCAGCAGTTACTTGGACACCAACTATGGCTACACCTTC. Its protein product is CASSYLDTNYGYTF. This chain links TRBV6-5 with TRBJ1-2, with a weak D call TRBD1 (5 bases). V lost 1 base to trimming and J lost 2 bases, with 8 bases between them. The germline V gene encodes CDR1 MNHEY and CDR2 SVGAGI. This CDR3 spans 14 amino acids.

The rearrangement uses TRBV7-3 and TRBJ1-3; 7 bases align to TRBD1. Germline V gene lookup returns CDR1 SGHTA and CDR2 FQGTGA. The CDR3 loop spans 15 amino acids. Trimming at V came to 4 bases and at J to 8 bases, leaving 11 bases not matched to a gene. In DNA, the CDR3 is TGTGCCAGCAGCTCCACTGGGACAGACGAAGACACCATATATTTT. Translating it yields CASSSTGTDEDTIYF.

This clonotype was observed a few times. The CDR3 nucleotides read TGCGCCAGCAGCCAAGCCCGCGGGAGGCAGAACTATGGCTACACCTTC. Amino acids: CASSQARGRQNYGYTF. The chain joins TRBV4-1 to TRBJ1-2; no firm D call. The CDR3 length is 16 residues. Germline values: CDR1 MGHRA, CDR2 YSYEKL. V was shortened by 1 base and J by 2 bases, with 14 bases between the two germline ends.

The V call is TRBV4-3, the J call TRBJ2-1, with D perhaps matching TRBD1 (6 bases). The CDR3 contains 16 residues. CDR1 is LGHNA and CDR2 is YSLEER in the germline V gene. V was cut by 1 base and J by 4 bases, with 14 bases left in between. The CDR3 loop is CASSQATGPIYNEQFF. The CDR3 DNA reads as TGCGCCAGCAGCCAAGCGACAGGACCCATATACAATGAGCAGTTCTTC.

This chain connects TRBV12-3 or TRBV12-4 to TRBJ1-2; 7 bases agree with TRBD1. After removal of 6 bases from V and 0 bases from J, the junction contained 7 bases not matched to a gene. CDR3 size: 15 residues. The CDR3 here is CASSLQGRSNYGYTF. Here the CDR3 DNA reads TGTGCCAGCAGCCTACAGGGGAGATCTAACTATGGCTACACCTTC.

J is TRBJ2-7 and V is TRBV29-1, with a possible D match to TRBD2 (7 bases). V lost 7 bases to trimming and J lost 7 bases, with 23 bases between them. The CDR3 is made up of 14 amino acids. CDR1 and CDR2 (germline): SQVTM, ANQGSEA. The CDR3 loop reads CSAEVRGGRNEQYF. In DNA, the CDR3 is TGCAGCGCCGAGGTGAGGGGGGGCCGTAATGAGCAGTACTTC.

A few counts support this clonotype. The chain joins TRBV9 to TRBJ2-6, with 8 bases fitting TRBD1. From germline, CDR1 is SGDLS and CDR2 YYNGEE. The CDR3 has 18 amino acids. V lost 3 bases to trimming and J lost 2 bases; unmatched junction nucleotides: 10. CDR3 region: CASSARRTGRTGANVLTF. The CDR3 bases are TGTGCCAGCAGCGCCCGAAGGACAGGGAGGACTGGGGCCAACGTCCTGACTTTC.

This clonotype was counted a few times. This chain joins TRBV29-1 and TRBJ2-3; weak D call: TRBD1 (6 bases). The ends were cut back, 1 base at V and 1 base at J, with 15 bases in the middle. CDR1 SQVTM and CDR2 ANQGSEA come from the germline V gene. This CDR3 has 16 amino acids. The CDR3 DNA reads TGCAGCGTTGAAGGTGTAGCAGGGGCCCGCACAGATACGCAGTATTTT. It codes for CSVEGVAGARTDTQYF.

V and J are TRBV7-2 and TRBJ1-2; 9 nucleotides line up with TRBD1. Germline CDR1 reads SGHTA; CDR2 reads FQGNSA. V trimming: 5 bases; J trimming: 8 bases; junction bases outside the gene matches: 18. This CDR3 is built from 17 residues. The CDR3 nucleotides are TGTGCCAGCAGCCCCTGGACAGGGGTGTCTATGAGGGCCGGCTACACCTTC. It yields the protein CASSPWTGVSMRAGYTF.

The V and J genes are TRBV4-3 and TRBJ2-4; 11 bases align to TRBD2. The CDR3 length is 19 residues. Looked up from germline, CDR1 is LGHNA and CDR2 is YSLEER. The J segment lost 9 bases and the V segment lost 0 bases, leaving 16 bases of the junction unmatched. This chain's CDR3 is CASSQDWLLAGALSIIQYF. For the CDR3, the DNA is TGCGCCAGCAGCCAAGATTGGTTACTAGCGGGGGCTCTATCGATCATTCAGTACTTC.

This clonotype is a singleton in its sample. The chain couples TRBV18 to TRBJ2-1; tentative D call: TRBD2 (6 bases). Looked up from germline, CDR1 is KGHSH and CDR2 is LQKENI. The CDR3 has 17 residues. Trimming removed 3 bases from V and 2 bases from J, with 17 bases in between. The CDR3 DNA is TGTGCCAGCTCACCCGGGAGAAGCGGGCCGGCCTACAATGAGCAGTTCTTC. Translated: CASSPGRSGPAYNEQFF.

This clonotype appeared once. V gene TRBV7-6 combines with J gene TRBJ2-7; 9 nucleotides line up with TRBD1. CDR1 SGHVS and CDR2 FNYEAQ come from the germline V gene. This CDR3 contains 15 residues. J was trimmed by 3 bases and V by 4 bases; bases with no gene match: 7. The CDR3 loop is CASSSLGQGIYEQYF. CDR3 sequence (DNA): TGTGCCAGCAGCTCCCTTGGACAGGGGATCTACGAGCAGTACTTC.

CDR3 nucleotides: TGTGCCAGCAGTGTCGGGGGGGCAAATGAGCAGTTCTTC. It specifies CASSVGGANEQFF. The rearrangement uses TRBV6-1 and TRBJ2-1, with TRBD2 identical over 8 bases. J lost 7 bases, V lost 4 bases, and 3 bases had no gene match. The CDR3 contains 13 residues. Germline-derived CDR1 and CDR2 are MNHNS and SASEGT.

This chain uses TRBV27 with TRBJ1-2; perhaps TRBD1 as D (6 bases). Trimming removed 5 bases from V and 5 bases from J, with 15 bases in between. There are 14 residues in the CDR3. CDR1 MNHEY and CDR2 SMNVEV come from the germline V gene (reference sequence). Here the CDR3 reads CASSPDRNPYGYTF. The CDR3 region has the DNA TGTGCCAGCAGTCCAGACAGGAATCCTTATGGCTACACCTTC.

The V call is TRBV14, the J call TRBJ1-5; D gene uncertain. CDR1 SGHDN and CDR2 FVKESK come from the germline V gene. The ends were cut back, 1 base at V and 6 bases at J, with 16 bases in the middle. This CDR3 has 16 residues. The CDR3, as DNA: TGTGCCAGCAGCCAAGTAGGTCGTACGTATATTCAGCCCCAGCATTTT. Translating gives CASSQVGRTYIQPQHF.

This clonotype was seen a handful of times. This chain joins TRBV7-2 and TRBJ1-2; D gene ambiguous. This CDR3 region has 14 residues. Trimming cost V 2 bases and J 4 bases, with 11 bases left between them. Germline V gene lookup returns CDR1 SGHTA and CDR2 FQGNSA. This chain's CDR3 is CASSLRAASYGYTF. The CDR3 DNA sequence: TGTGCCAGCAGCTTACGGGCAGCTTCCTATGGCTACACCTTC.

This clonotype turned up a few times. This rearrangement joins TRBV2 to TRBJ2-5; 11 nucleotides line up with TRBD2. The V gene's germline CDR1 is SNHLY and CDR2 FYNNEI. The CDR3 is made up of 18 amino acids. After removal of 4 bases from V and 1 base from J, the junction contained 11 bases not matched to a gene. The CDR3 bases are TGTGCCAGCAGTGCCCTCCTGACTAGCGGGGCCCCCCAAGAGACCCAGTACTTC. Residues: CASSALLTSGAPQETQYF.

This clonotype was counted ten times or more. The CDR3 sequence: CASSLAFGETQYF. The CDR3 DNA follows: TGCGCCAGCAGCTTGGCCTTCGGGGAGACCCAGTACTTC. This sequence joins TRBV5-1 and TRBJ2-5; D gene unclear. Germline lookup yields CDR1 SGHRS and CDR2 YFSETQ. This CDR3 is 13 amino acids long. V gave up 0 bases and J gave up 5 bases, with 8 bases separating them.